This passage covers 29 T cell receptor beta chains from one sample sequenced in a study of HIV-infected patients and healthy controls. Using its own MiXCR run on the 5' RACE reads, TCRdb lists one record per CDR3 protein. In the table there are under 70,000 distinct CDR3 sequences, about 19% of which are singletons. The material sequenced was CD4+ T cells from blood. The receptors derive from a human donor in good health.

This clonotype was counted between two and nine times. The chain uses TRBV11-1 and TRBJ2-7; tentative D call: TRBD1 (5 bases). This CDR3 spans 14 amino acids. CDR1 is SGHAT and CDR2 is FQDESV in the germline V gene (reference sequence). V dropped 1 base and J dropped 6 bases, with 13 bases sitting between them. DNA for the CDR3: TGTGCCAGCAGCTTAGTTCCAGGGAACGGCGAGCAGTACTTC. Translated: CASSLVPGNGEQYF.

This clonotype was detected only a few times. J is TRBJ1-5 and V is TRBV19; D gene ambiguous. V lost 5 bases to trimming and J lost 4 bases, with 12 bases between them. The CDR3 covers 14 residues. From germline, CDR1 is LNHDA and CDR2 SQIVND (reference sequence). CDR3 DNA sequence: TGTGCCAGTAGTGGGAGGACGGTGAATCAGCCCCAGCATTTT. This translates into CASSGRTVNQPQHF. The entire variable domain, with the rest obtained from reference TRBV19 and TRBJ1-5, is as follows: DGGITQSPKYLFRKEGQNVTLSCEQNLNHDAMYWYRQDPGQGLRLIYYSQIVNDFQKGDIAEGYSVSREKKESFPLTVTSAQKNPTAFYLCASSGRTVNQPQHFGDGTRLSIL.

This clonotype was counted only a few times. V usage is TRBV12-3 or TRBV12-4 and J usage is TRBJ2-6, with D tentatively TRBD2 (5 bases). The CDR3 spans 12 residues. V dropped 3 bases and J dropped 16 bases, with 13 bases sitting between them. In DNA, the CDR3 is TGTGCCAGCAGTTTCCCCCGCGGGTTACTGACTTTC. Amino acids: CASSFPRGLLTF.

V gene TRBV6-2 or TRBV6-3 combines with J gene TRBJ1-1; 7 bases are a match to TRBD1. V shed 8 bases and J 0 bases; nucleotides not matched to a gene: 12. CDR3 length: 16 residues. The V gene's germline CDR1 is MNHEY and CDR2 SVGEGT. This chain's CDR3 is CASLEGAVKMNTEAFF. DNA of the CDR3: TGTGCCAGCTTGGAGGGGGCGGTTAAAATGAACACTGAAGCTTTCTTT.

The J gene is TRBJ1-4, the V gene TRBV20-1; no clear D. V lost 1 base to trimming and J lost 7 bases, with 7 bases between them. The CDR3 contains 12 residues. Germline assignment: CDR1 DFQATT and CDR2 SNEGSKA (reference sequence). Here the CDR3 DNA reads TGCAGTGCTAGAGTTCTCGGTGAAAAACTGTTTTTT. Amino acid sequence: CSARVLGEKLFF.

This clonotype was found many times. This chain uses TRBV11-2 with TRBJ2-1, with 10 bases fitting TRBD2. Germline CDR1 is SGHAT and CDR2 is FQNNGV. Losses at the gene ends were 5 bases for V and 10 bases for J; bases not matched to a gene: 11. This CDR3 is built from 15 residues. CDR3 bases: TGTGCCAGCAGCCCCAGCACTAGCGGGAATATCGAGCAGTTCTTC. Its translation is CASSPSTSGNIEQFF.

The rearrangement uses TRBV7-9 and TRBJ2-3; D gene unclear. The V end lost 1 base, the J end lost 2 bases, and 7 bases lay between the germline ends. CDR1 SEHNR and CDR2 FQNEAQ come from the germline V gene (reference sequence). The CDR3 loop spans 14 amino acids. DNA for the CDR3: TGTGCCAGCAGCTTAGGACACCCCACAGATACGCAGTATTTT. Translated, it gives CASSLGHPTDTQYF.

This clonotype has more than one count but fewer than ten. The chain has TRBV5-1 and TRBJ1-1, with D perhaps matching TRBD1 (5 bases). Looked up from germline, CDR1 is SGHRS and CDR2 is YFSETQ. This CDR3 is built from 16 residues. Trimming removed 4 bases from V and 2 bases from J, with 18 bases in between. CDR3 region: CASSPEPGRQNTEAFF. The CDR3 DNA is TGCGCCAGCAGCCCCGAACCGGGACGGCAAAACACTGAAGCTTTCTTT.

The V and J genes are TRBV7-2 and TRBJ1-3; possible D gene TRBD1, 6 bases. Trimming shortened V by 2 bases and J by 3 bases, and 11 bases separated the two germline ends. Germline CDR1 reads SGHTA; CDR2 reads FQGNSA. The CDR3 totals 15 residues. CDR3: CASSLRQVVGNTIYF. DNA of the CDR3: TGTGCCAGCAGCTTAAGACAGGTGGTTGGAAACACCATATATTTT.

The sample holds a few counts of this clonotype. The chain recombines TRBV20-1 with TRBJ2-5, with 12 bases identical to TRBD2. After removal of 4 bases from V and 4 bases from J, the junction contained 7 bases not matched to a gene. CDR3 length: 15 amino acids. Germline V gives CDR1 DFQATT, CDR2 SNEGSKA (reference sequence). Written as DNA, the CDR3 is TGCAGTGCTACAGGACTAGCGGGATTTCCAGAGACCCAGTACTTC. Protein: CSATGLAGFPETQYF.

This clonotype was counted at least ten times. This CDR3 reads CASSTLGGGANVLTF. Here the CDR3 DNA reads TGTGCCAGCAGCACACTAGGCGGTGGGGCCAACGTCCTGACTTTC. J is TRBJ2-6 and V is TRBV28; possible D gene TRBD2, 5 bases. The germline V and J ends were trimmed by 6 bases and 3 bases, with 12 bases remaining between them. This CDR3 comprises 15 residues. CDR1 is MDHEN and CDR2 is SYDVKM in the germline V gene.

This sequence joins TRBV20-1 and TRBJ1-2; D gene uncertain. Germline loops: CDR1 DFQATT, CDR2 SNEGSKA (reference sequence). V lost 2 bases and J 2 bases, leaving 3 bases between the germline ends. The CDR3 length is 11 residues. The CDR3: CSARLNYGYTF. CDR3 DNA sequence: TGCAGTGCTAGATTAAACTATGGCTACACCTTC.

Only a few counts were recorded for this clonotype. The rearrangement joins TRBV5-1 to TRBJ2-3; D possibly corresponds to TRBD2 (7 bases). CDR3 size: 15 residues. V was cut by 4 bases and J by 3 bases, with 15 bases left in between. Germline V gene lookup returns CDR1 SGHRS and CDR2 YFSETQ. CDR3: CASSLPGGGTDTQYF. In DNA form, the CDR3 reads TGCGCCAGCAGCCTCCCGGGGGGCGGTACAGATACGCAGTATTTT.

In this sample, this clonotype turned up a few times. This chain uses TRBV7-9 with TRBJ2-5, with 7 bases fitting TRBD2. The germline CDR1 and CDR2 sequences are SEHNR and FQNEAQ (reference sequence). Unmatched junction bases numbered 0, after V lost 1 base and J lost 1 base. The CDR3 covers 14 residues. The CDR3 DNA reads TGTGCCAGCAGCTTAGGCGGGAGCCAAGAGACCCAGTACTTC. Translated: CASSLGGSQETQYF. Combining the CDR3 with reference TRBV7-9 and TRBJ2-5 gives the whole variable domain DTGVSQNPRHKITKRGQNVTFRCDPISEHNRLYWYRQTLGQGPEFLTYFQNEAQLEKSRLLSDRFSAERPKGSFSTLEIQRTEQGDSAMYLCASSLGGSQETQYFGPGTRLLVL.

CDR3 region: CASSEALQSGYTF. The CDR3 nucleotides read TGTGCCAGCAGTGAAGCGCTTCAGTCTGGCTACACCTTC. The chain is built from TRBV2 and TRBJ1-2; D gene ambiguous. Germline assignment: CDR1 SNHLY and CDR2 FYNNEI. The length of the CDR3 is 13 residues. With 0 bases removed from V and 7 bases from J, the gap between germline ends came to 9 bases. Drawing the rest from reference TRBV2 and TRBJ1-2, the complete variable domain is EPEVTQTPSHQVTQMGQEVILRCVPISNHLYFYWYRQILGQKVEFLVSFYNNEISEKSEIFDDQFSVERPDGSNFTLKIRSTKLEDSAMYFCASSEALQSGYTFGSGTRLTVV.

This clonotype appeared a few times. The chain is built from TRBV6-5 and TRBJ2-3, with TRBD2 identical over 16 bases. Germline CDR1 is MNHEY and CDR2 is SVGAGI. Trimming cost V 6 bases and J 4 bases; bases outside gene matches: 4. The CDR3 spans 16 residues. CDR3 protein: CASRGLAGGRADTQYF. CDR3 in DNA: TGTGCCAGCAGGGGACTAGCGGGAGGGCGTGCAGATACGCAGTATTTT.

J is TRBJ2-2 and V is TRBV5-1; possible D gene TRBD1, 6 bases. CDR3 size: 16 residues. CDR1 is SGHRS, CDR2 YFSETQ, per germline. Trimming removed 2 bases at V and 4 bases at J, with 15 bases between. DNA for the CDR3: TGCGCCAGCAGCTTCCTGACAGGAAACCCCACCGGGGAGCTGTTTTTT. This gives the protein CASSFLTGNPTGELFF.

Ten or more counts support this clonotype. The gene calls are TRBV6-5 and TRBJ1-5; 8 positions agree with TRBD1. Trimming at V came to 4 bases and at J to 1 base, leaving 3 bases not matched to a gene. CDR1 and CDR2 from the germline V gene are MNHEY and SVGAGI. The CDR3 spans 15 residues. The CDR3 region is CASSSRQGSNQPQHF. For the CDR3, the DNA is TGTGCCAGCAGTTCCAGACAGGGGAGCAATCAGCCCCAGCATTTT.

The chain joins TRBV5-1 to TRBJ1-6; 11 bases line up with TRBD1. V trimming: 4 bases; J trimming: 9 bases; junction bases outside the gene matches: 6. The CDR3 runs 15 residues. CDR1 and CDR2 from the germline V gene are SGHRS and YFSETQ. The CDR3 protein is CASSLSGTGGSPLHF. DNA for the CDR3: TGCGCCAGCAGCCTATCCGGGACAGGGGGTTCACCCCTCCACTTT.

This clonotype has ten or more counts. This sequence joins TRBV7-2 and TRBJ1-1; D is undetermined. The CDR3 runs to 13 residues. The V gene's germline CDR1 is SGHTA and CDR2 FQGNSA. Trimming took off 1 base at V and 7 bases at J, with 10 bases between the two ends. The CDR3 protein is CASSLGMWGEAFF. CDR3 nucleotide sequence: TGTGCCAGCAGCTTAGGGATGTGGGGTGAAGCTTTCTTT.

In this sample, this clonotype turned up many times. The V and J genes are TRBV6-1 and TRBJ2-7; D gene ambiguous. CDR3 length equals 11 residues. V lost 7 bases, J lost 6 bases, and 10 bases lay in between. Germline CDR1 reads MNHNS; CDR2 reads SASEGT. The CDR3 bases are TGTGCCAGCACCCCAGACCGCGAGCAGTACTTC. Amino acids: CASTPDREQYF.

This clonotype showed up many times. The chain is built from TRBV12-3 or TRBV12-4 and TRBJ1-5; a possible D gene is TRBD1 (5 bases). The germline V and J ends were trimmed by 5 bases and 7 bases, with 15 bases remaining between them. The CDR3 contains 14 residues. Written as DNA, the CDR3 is TGTGCCAGCAGTCCACAGGCGGAGGGGCAGCCCCAGCATTTT. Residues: CASSPQAEGQPQHF.

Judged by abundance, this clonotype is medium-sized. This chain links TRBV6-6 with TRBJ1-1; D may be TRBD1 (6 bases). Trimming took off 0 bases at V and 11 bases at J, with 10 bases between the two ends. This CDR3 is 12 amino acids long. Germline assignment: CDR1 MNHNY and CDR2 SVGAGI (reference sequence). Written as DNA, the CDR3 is TGTGCCAGCAGTTACTCCGGACAGTCGGCTTTCTTT. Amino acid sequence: CASSYSGQSAFF.

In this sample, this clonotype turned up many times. The CDR3 is CASSEGFLGETQYF. The CDR3 DNA follows: TGTGCCAGCAGTGAAGGGTTTCTAGGGGAGACCCAGTACTTC. The V and J genes are TRBV2 and TRBJ2-5, with D unclear. CDR3 length: 14 residues. From germline, CDR1 is SNHLY and CDR2 FYNNEI. V was pared by 1 base and J by 5 bases, with 11 bases between. The full variable domain, with the rest looked up from reference TRBV2 and TRBJ2-5, is EPEVTQTPSHQVTQMGQEVILRCVPISNHLYFYWYRQILGQKVEFLVSFYNNEISEKSEIFDDQFSVERPDGSNFTLKIRSTKLEDSAMYFCASSEGFLGETQYFGPGTRLLVL.

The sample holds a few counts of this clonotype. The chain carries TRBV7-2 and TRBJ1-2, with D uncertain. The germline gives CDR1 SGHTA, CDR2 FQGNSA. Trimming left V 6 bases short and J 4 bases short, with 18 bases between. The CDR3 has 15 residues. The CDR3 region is CASSSFRTSFYGYTF. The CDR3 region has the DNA TGTGCCAGCAGTTCTTTCCGGACGTCATTCTATGGCTACACCTTC. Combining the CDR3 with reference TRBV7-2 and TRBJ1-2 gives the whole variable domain GAGVSQSPSNKVTEKGKDVELRCDPISGHTALYWYRQSLGQGLEFLIYFQGNSAPDKSGLPSDRFSAERTGGSVSTLTIQRTQQEDSAVYLCASSSFRTSFYGYTFGSGTRLTVV.

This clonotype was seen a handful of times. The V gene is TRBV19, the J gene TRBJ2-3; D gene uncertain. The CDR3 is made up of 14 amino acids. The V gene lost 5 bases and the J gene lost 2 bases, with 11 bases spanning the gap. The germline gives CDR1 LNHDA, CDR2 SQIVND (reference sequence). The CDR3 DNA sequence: TGTGCCAGTAGTCGTTGGGAACTCACAGATACGCAGTATTTT. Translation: CASSRWELTDTQYF.

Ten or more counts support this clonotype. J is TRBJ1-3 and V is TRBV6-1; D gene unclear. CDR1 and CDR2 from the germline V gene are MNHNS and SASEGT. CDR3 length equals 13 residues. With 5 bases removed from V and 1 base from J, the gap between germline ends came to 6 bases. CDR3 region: CASSTDSGNTIYF. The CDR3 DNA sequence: TGTGCCAGCAGTACCGATTCTGGAAACACCATATATTTT.

The CDR3 nucleotides read TGTGCCAGCGTTGACTTGTTCCGTGGGTACTTC. Translation gives CASVDLFRGYF. The gene calls are TRBV6-2 or TRBV6-3 and TRBJ2-7; D uncertain. The V gene lost 8 bases and the J gene lost 12 bases, with 17 bases spanning the gap. Looked up from germline, CDR1 is MNHEY and CDR2 is SVGEGT. The CDR3 contains 11 residues.

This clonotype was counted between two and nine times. The CDR3 bases are TGTGCCACCAGTGGTAACGATCAGCCCCAGCATTTT. It codes for CATSGNDQPQHF. This sequence joins TRBV24-1 and TRBJ1-5; no definite D call. Germline V gene data show CDR1 as KGHDR and CDR2 as SFDVKD. The V and J ends lost 5 bases and 5 bases respectively, with 6 bases between them. The CDR3 loop spans 12 amino acids.